These 21 T cell receptor beta chains came from one sample sequenced in a study of T cell responses to AZD1222 COVID-19 vaccine. This table comes from immunoSEQ multiplex PCR, and its TCRdb copy is limited to in-frame clones, with some not included. Of approximately 180,000 clones listed, approximately 95% are singletons. The input for sequencing was peripheral blood, taken 28 days after the second dose of the MenACWY control vaccine. The receptors originated from an adult who received the MenACWY meningococcal vaccine as a control.

This chain uses TRBV4-2 with TRBJ2-5; 9 bases agree with TRBD2. CDR1 and CDR2 (germline): LGHNA, YNFKEQ. The CDR3 covers 16 residues. V dropped 0 bases and J dropped 5; count of bases not matched to a gene: 7. CDR3 coding DNA: TGTGCCAGCAGCCAAGAAGCGCGGGGGGGCCCTGAGACCCAGTACTTC. Its translation is CASSQEARGGPETQYF.

J is TRBJ2-7 and V is TRBV9; D is unclear. Germline values: CDR1 SGDLS, CDR2 YYNGEE. This CDR3 has 15 residues. V dropped 4 bases and J dropped 3 bases, with 17 bases sitting between them. The chain's CDR3 is CASSPLRGPDYEQYF. CDR3 coding DNA: TGTGCCAGCAGCCCTCTACGCGGCCCAGACTACGAGCAGTACTTC.

J is TRBJ2-6 and V is TRBV25-1; D call uncertain. The CDR3 has 16 amino acids. Germline values: CDR1 MGHDK, CDR2 SYGVNS. The V end lost 6 bases, the J end lost 0 bases, and 12 bases lay between the germline ends. CDR3 region: CASRQTRSSGANVLTF. CDR3 DNA: TGTGCCAGCAGGCAGACACGAAGCTCTGGGGCCAACGTCCTGACTTTC.

V gene TRBV19 combines with J gene TRBJ1-1, with D possibly matching TRBD1 (5 bases). Germline CDR1 reads LNHDA; CDR2 reads SQIVND (reference sequence). The CDR3 has 11 amino acids. V was trimmed by 7 bases and J by 8 bases, leaving 11 bases between them. In DNA form, the CDR3 reads TGTGCCAGTAACTTTGGGACCGAAGCTTTCTTT. It is translated as CASNFGTEAFF. Filled out from reference TRBV19 and TRBJ1-1, the complete variable domain reads DGGITQSPKYLFRKEGQNVTLSCEQNLNHDAMYWYRQDPGQGLRLIYYSQIVNDFQKGDIAEGYSVSREKKESFPLTVTSAQKNPTAFYLCASNFGTEAFFGQGTRLTVV.

V is TRBV9 and J is TRBJ2-7; no firm D call. This CDR3 contains 13 residues. Germline V lookup: CDR1 SGDLS, CDR2 YYNGEE. Trimming removed 0 bases from V and 3 bases from J, with 7 bases in between. CDR3 residues: CASSVGGDYEQYF. The DNA of the CDR3 is TGTGCCAGCAGCGTAGGGGGTGACTACGAGCAGTACTTC.

The chain is built from TRBV27 and TRBJ1-1; 7 nucleotides align to TRBD1. J lost 1 base, V lost 4 bases, and 9 bases had no gene match. Germline CDR1 is MNHEY and CDR2 is SMNVEV (reference sequence). The CDR3 has 16 residues. CDR3 bases: TGTGCCAGCAGTTCCTCGGAGACAGGGAAGAACACTGAAGCTTTCTTT. It yields the protein CASSSSETGKNTEAFF.

The chain recombines TRBV18 with TRBJ2-7; D ambiguous. Germline lookup yields CDR1 KGHSH and CDR2 LQKENI. The CDR3 length is 12 residues. The V gene lost 2 bases and the J gene lost 3 bases, with 5 bases spanning the gap. CDR3 loop: CASSPGDYEQYF. As DNA, the CDR3 is TGTGCCAGCTCACCAGGGGACTACGAGCAGTACTTC.

The V call is TRBV27, the J call TRBJ1-2; 7 bases map to TRBD1. The CDR3 has 13 residues. Germline V lookup: CDR1 MNHEY, CDR2 SMNVEV (reference sequence). The V and J ends lost 9 bases and 4 bases, in that order; junction bases with no gene match: 8. CDR3 DNA: TGTGCCAGTGCCCTGACAGGGAGCTATGGCTACACCTTC. The encoded protein is CASALTGSYGYTF.

As DNA, the CDR3 is TGTGCCAGCAGCTTGCCGGGGGCTGGTGAAAAACTGTTTTTT. Its translation is CASSLPGAGEKLFF. The chain has TRBV5-6 and TRBJ1-4; tentatively, D is TRBD1 (6 bases). Trimming shortened V by 1 base and J by 7 bases, and 11 bases separated the two germline ends. Germline V lookup: CDR1 SGHDT, CDR2 YYEEEE. CDR3 length equals 14 residues.

The V and J genes are TRBV7-2 and TRBJ2-3; possibly TRBD2 for D (5 bases). The CDR3 length is 12 residues. Germline V gene data show CDR1 as SGHTA and CDR2 as FQGNSA. Trimming took off 0 bases at V and 8 bases at J, with 6 bases between the two ends. Written as DNA, the CDR3 is TGTGCCAGCAGCTTAGCGGGAGTTACGCAGTATTTT. Translating gives CASSLAGVTQYF.

The chain uses TRBV7-3 and TRBJ2-1, with 15 nucleotides matching TRBD2. V lost 1 base, J lost 14 bases, and 12 bases stayed unmatched. This CDR3 is 17 amino acids long. Germline V gene data show CDR1 as SGHTA and CDR2 as FQGTGA. The CDR3 protein is CASSLNARTSGGAVEFF. For the CDR3, the DNA is TGTGCCAGCAGCTTAAACGCTCGGACTAGCGGGGGGGCTGTGGAGTTCTTC.

The CDR3 region has the DNA TGTGCCAGCAGTTTATCGGGGGGGACTGAAGCTTTCTTT. Amino acid sequence: CASSLSGGTEAFF. This chain connects TRBV27 to TRBJ1-1; TRBD1 might be the D (5 bases). Between the trimmed V and J ends, which lost 0 bases and 5 bases, there was a span of 7 bases. This CDR3 is built from 13 residues. Germline V gives CDR1 MNHEY, CDR2 SMNVEV (reference sequence).

Here the CDR3 DNA reads TGTGCCATCAGTCCGGGACTAGCGGGGGGTATGAATGAGCAGTTCTTC. Residues: CAISPGLAGGMNEQFF. The V call is TRBV10-3, the J call TRBJ2-1; 15 nucleotides line up with TRBD2. Trimming at V came to 5 bases and at J to 7 bases, leaving 6 bases not matched to a gene. Germline V CDR1 and CDR2: ENHRY, SYGVKD. The CDR3 has 16 residues.

V and J are TRBV27 and TRBJ2-2; 10 nucleotides match TRBD1. The length of the CDR3 is 17 residues. J lost 3 bases, V lost 8 bases, and 12 bases had no gene match. Germline CDR1 is MNHEY and CDR2 is SMNVEV (reference sequence). The chain's CDR3 is CASFTVAGTGDTGELFF. In DNA form, the CDR3 reads TGTGCCAGCTTTACCGTAGCCGGGACAGGGGACACCGGGGAGCTGTTTTTT.

The chain joins TRBV6-2 or TRBV6-3 to TRBJ1-5; D unclear. The CDR3 runs to 14 residues. From germline, CDR1 is MNHEY and CDR2 SVGEGT. Trimming left V 2 bases short and J 6 bases short, with 11 bases between. The CDR3 region is CASSYAGMSQPQHF. The CDR3 DNA is TGTGCCAGCAGTTACGCGGGGATGAGTCAGCCCCAGCATTTT.

The rearrangement links TRBV19 to TRBJ2-5; 11 bases line up with TRBD2. The CDR3 has 15 amino acids. CDR1 and CDR2 from the germline V gene are LNHDA and SQIVND (reference sequence). J was trimmed by 2 bases and V by 7 bases; bases with no gene match: 6. CDR3 nucleotide sequence: TGTGCCAGTAATAGCGGGGGGGGTAATCAAGAGACCCAGTACTTC. Its protein product is CASNSGGGNQETQYF. Combining the CDR3 with reference TRBV19 and TRBJ2-5 gives the whole variable domain DGGITQSPKYLFRKEGQNVTLSCEQNLNHDAMYWYRQDPGQGLRLIYYSQIVNDFQKGDIAEGYSVSREKKESFPLTVTSAQKNPTAFYLCASNSGGGNQETQYFGPGTRLLVL.

This clone was seen only once. The chain links TRBV12-3 or TRBV12-4 to TRBJ2-7, with D tentatively TRBD2 (6 bases). The CDR3 totals 13 residues. V was trimmed by 4 bases and J by 6 bases, leaving 13 bases between them. The DNA of the CDR3 is TGTGCCAGCAGTTCCACGGGACTCTCCGAGCAGTACTTC. Its translation: CASSSTGLSEQYF.

The rearrangement joins TRBV5-8 to TRBJ2-4; D possibly corresponds to TRBD2 (6 bases). Trimming pared 3 bases from V and 1 base from J, leaving 11 bases between. The germline V gene encodes CDR1 SGHTS and CDR2 YDEGEE. This CDR3 spans 15 amino acids. The CDR3, as DNA: TGTGCCAGCAGCTGGGGGGAAGGGGCCAAAAACATTCAGTACTTC. This gives the protein CASSWGEGAKNIQYF.

This chain uses TRBV6-1 with TRBJ1-1, with D maybe TRBD1 (6 bases). The CDR3 consists of 13 residues. Trimming left V 4 bases short and J 5 bases short, with 11 bases between. In germline, CDR1 is MNHNS, CDR2 SASEGT. CDR3 sequence reads: CASSGRGGTEAFF. The CDR3 DNA reads TGTGCCAGCAGTGGGAGGGGGGGGACTGAAGCTTTCTTT.

This clone has a handful of counts. The V and J genes are TRBV10-3 and TRBJ2-5, with a weak D call TRBD2 (6 bases). Germline V gives CDR1 ENHRY, CDR2 SYGVKD. The germline V and J ends were trimmed by 3 bases and 9 bases, with 17 bases remaining between them. The CDR3 covers 14 residues. CDR3 region: CAISDQSGLGAQYF. In nucleotides, the CDR3 is TGTGCCATCAGTGACCAGTCGGGACTTGGAGCCCAGTACTTC.

CDR3 sequence (DNA): TGTGCCAGCAGTGAGGGTCAAGGGGTAAACACCGGGGAGCTGTTTTTT. Translation: CASSEGQGVNTGELFF. This sequence joins TRBV6-1 and TRBJ2-2; perhaps TRBD1 as D (5 bases). Germline V gene lookup returns CDR1 MNHNS and CDR2 SASEGT. The CDR3 runs to 16 residues. With 3 bases removed from V and 2 bases from J, the gap between germline ends came to 13 bases.